This is a list of T cell receptor beta chains from one sample in a study of long-term antiretroviral therapy in people with HIV. TCRdb's table, derived via immunoSEQ multiplex PCR, lists solely in-frame clones and lacks some. This table has around 30,000 clones, 85% appearing once. The input for sequencing was unsorted PBMCs, taken approximately 3.3 years after starting antiretroviral therapy. The source of these receptors is a man aged 18 to 35 with HIV. Each CDR3 is given with its conserved first and last residue. Fields, in order: D gene, CDR3 length, clone size, J gene, V gene, CDR3 DNA, CDR3 protein. A D gene is named only where the DNA matches it firmly. Not all rows give a size; the values are once, few, many and, for expanded clones, a class.

>-|11|few|TRBJ1-2|TRBV28
TGTGCCAGCAGTTTCGGCGGTGACGACACCTTC
CASSFGGDDTF
>-|12|-|TRBJ1-1|TRBV7-9
TGTGCCAGCAGCTTAATCGGCAGGGAAGCTTTCTTT
CASSLIGREAFF
>-|13|-|TRBJ1-2|TRBV5-6
TGTGCCAGCAGCTTTGGCAGTAAGGGGGGCTACACCTTC
CASSFGSKGGYTF
>-|13|-|TRBJ2-5|TRBV14
TGTGCCAGCAGCCCTCGTGGCCAAGAGACCCAGTACTTC
CASSPRGQETQYF
>-|14|-|TRBJ2-7|TRBV10-2
TGCGCCAGCAAATTTTCACCCTTCGACTACGAGCAGTACTTC
CASKFSPFDYEQYF
>TRBD2|16|once|TRBJ2-1|TRBV9
TGTGCCAGCAGCTCTCGACTAGCGGGGGGGTACAATGAGCAGTTCTTC
CASSSRLAGGYNEQFF
>-|15|-|TRBJ2-6|TRBV2
TGTGCCAGCAGTGTAGGGGCAGTCCGGGCCAACGTCCTGACTTTC
CASSVGAVRANVLTF
>-|14|-|TRBJ1-4|TRBV7-9
TGTGCCAGCAGCTCTGGGCTACTTAATGAAAAACTGTTTTTT
CASSSGLLNEKLFF
>-|11|-|TRBJ1-5|TRBV6-6
TGTGCCAGCAGTGAAAAACAGCCCCAGCATTTT
CASSEKQPQHF
>-|16|-|TRBJ2-4|TRBV14
TGTGCCAGCAGCCAAGTCGGAGGGCAGCGAAAAAACATTCAGTACTTC
CASSQVGGQRKNIQYF
>TRBD1|15|-|TRBJ1-2|TRBV19
TGTGCCAGTCTTCAACCCGGGACAGGGTCGGATGGCTACACCTTC
CASLQPGTGSDGYTF
>-|13|-|TRBJ2-1|TRBV19
TGTGCCAGTAGTATCGGACAGTACAATGAGCAGTTCTTC
CASSIGQYNEQFF
>-|12|few|TRBJ1-6|TRBV7-9
TGTGCCAGCAGCTTGGATAATTCACCCCTCCACTTT
CASSLDNSPLHF
>-|18|-|TRBJ2-1|TRBV28
TGTGCCAGCAGTTGGCCCCCAGGGGGGGGCCGCACCTACAATGAGCAGTTCTTC
CASSWPPGGGRTYNEQFF
>TRBD1|14|-|TRBJ2-1|TRBV28
TGTGCCAGCAGGTCAGGGGGCTCCTACAATGAGCAGTTCTTC
CASRSGGSYNEQFF
>-|14|-|TRBJ1-1|TRBV2
TGTGCCAGCAGCGCCCAGGGTCCGGGCACTGAAGCTTTCTTT
CASSAQGPGTEAFF
>TRBD1|15|-|TRBJ1-1|TRBV12-5
TGTGCTAGTGGTTTGGGAGGGACAGTGAACACTGAAGCTTTCTTT
CASGLGGTVNTEAFF
>TRBD2|16|-|TRBJ2-7|TRBV5-4
TGTGCCAGCAGCTTGGGACTAGCGGGGGAACCGGGAGAGCAGTACTTC
CASSLGLAGEPGEQYF
>-|12|few|TRBJ1-4|TRBV5-1
TGCGCCAGCAGCCGGGACAATGAAAAACTGTTTTTT
CASSRDNEKLFF
>-|17|-|TRBJ2-7|TRBV2
TGTGCCAGCACTCTTCAGCCCCAGCAGCTGAGCTCCTACGAGCAGTACTTC
CASTLQPQQLSSYEQYF
>-|13|-|TRBJ1-2|TRBV27
TGTGCCAGTTCCGACAGCCCTAACTATGGCTACACCTTC
CASSDSPNYGYTF
>-|16|few|TRBJ1-2|TRBV7-3
TGTGCCAGCAGCTTAACGGGGGCCGCCTCGGACTATGGCTACACCTTC
CASSLTGAASDYGYTF
>-|14|-|TRBJ1-4|TRBV5-4
TGTGCCAGCAGCTTGGACTTGTCTAATGAAAAACTGTTTTTT
CASSLDLSNEKLFF
>-|17|-|TRBJ1-2|TRBV28
TGTGCCAGCAGTTTAGGAGTCAGGGGATGGGCAAACTATGGCTACACCTTC
CASSLGVRGWANYGYTF
>-|11|-|TRBJ2-3|TRBV7-3
TGTGCCAGCAGCTCCACAGATACGCAGTATTTT
CASSSTDTQYF
>-|14|-|TRBJ1-2|TRBV27
TGTGCCAGCAGTTTATCCCCGGGCCGTCTTGGCTACACCTTC
CASSLSPGRLGYTF
>-|13|-|TRBJ1-1|TRBV15
TGTGCCACCAGCAGAGAGCCAGTCAGGGGTTCACACTTT
CATSREPVRGSHF
>-|15|few|TRBJ2-7|TRBV9
TGTGCCAGCAGCGTAGCTGAACAGGGAAGCTACGAGCAGTACTTC
CASSVAEQGSYEQYF
>TRBD1|17|few|TRBJ1-5|TRBV19
TGTGCCAGTAGTTCCGGGACAGGGGAGGGTAGCAATCAGCCCCAGCATTTT
CASSSGTGEGSNQPQHF
>TRBD1|15|-|TRBJ1-5|TRBV9
TGTGCCAGCAGCGTAGGGGGACAGGTCAATCAGCCCCAGCATTTT
CASSVGGQVNQPQHF
>TRBD1|15|-|TRBJ1-2|TRBV19
TGTGCCACCGTCCCGGGACAGGGGGCTGCTGGTGGCTACACCTTC
CATVPGQGAAGGYTF